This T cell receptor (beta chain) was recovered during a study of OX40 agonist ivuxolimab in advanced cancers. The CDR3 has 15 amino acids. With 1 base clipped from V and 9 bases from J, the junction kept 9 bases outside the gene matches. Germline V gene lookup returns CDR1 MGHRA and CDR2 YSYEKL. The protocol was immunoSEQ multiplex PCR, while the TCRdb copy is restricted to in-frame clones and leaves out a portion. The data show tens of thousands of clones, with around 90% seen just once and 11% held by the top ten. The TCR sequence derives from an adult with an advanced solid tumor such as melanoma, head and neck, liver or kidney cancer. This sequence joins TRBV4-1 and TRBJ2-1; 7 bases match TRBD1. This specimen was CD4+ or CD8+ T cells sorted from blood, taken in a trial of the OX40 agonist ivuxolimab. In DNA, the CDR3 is TGCGCCAGCAGCCAAGTGTTGACAGGGACGGCTGAGCAGTTCTTC. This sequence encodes CASSQVLTGTAEQFF.